Listed here is a single T cell receptor (beta chain). Its target is unknown. The data stem from a study of T cells in localized non-small cell lung cancer. Repertoires were generated with immunoSEQ multiplex PCR, while TCRdb's copy carries only in-frame clones and drops some. The table records roughly 76,000 clones, roughly 75% of them present only once. Deletions cut 4 bases from V and 0 bases from J, with 12 bases between. The CDR3 has 16 residues. Germline values: CDR1 MGHRA, CDR2 YSYEKL. Whole-study results and caveats: Heterogeneity within the tumor remains possible, as just one region underwent sequencing. Prolonged overall survival went with higher T cell density in the blood.

The chain has TRBV4-1 and TRBJ1-4; no clear D. The sample was PBMCs, taken before any cancer treatment. This TCR came from a man aged 40-75 years with stage II squamous cell lung carcinoma. The CDR3 DNA sequence: TGCGCCAGCAGCCCAACGAGACGGTCAACTAATGAAAAACTGTTTTTT. As protein: CASSPTRRSTNEKLFF.